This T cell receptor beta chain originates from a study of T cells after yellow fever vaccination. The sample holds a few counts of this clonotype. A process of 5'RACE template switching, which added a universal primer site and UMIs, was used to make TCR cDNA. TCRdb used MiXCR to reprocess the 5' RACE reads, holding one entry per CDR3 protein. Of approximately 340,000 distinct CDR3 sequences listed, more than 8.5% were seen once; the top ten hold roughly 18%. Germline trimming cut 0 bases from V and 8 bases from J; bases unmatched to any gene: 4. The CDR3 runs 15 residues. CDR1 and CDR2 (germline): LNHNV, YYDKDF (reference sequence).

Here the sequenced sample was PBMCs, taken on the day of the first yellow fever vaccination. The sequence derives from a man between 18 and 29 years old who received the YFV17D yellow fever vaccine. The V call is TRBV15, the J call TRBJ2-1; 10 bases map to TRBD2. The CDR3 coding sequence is TGTGCCACCAGCAGAGATAGCGGGGGGAGGTATGAGCAGTTCTTC. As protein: CATSRDSGGRYEQFF.